Listed below are T cell receptor beta chains from one sample, sequenced in a study of T-cell reconstitution after alpha-beta-depleted transplantation in children. TCRdb independently ran MiXCR on the PCR reads; one entry per CDR3 protein. The profile shows a few hundred thousand distinct CDR3 sequences, 9.9% of them singletons. Here the sequenced sample was PBMCs from the stem cell graft donor, taken from the stem cell graft. Every receptor here comes from a human donor who donated a stem cell graft to a child with SCID. Both conserved end residues are part of each CDR3. Each record gives: V gene, clone size, D gene, J gene, CDR3 DNA, CDR3 protein. The D gene is left open where the match is weak. The size field is filled for only some rows; it gives once, few, many or a size class.

V gene: TRBV7-9; clone size: -; D gene: TRBD1; J gene: TRBJ2-1; CDR3 DNA: TGTGCCAGCAGCTCCCGGGACAGGGGACTCAATGAGCAGTTCTTC; CDR3 protein: CASSSRDRGLNEQFF
V gene: TRBV9; clone size: few; D gene: -; J gene: TRBJ2-3; CDR3 DNA: TGTGCCAGCAGTAAGCGTAGTTTCGGCGAATCCACAGATACGCAGTATTTT; CDR3 protein: CASSKRSFGESTDTQYF
V gene: TRBV15; clone size: few; D gene: TRBD1; J gene: TRBJ1-1; CDR3 DNA: TGTGCCACCAGCAGAGATGGGGACAGGGCGAACACTGAAGCTTTCTTT; CDR3 protein: CATSRDGDRANTEAFF
V gene: TRBV3-1; clone size: -; D gene: TRBD2; J gene: TRBJ2-7; CDR3 DNA: TGTGCCAGCAGCCAAGAGTGGGACTACTCCTACGAGCAGTACTTC; CDR3 protein: CASSQEWDYSYEQYF
V gene: TRBV5-1; clone size: few; D gene: -; J gene: TRBJ2-5; CDR3 DNA: TGCGCCAGCAGCTTGGATGCAGGGTTAAAGACCCAGTACTTC; CDR3 protein: CASSLDAGLKTQYF
V gene: TRBV7-9; clone size: few; D gene: -; J gene: TRBJ2-1; CDR3 DNA: TGTGCCAGCAGCTTAGTTCGTCTACAGGACGACGAGCAGTTCTTC; CDR3 protein: CASSLVRLQDDEQFF
V gene: TRBV20-1; clone size: -; D gene: -; J gene: TRBJ2-2; CDR3 DNA: TGCAGTGCTAGGGACTGGGGACGAAACACCGGGGAGCTGTTTTTT; CDR3 protein: CSARDWGRNTGELFF
V gene: TRBV11-2; clone size: few; D gene: -; J gene: TRBJ1-4; CDR3 DNA: TGTGCCAGCAGTCGGGGGGGGTGGGTTGAAAAACTGTTTTTT; CDR3 protein: CASSRGGWVEKLFF
V gene: TRBV14; clone size: -; D gene: TRBD1; J gene: TRBJ2-5; CDR3 DNA: TGTGCCAGCAGCCACCTGGGACAGGGGGTATCGGAGACCCAGTACTTC; CDR3 protein: CASSHLGQGVSETQYF
V gene: TRBV6-5; clone size: medium-sized; D gene: TRBD1; J gene: TRBJ1-1; CDR3 DNA: TGTGCCAGCAGTCCAGTTGATTGGACAGGGCCTGAAGCTTTCTTT; CDR3 protein: CASSPVDWTGPEAFF
V gene: TRBV28; clone size: many; D gene: -; J gene: TRBJ2-1; CDR3 DNA: TGTGCCACCCGGAGCTACAATGAGCAGTTCTTC; CDR3 protein: CATRSYNEQFF
V gene: TRBV6-1; clone size: -; D gene: -; J gene: TRBJ2-3; CDR3 DNA: TGTGCCAGCAGTGATAGCACGTACACAGATACGCAGTATTTT; CDR3 protein: CASSDSTYTDTQYF
V gene: TRBV12-3/TRBV12-4; clone size: few; D gene: -; J gene: TRBJ2-1; CDR3 DNA: TGTGCCAGCACCCTAGGGACGGACTGGGTTTTCAATGAGCAGTTCTTC; CDR3 protein: CASTLGTDWVFNEQFF
V gene: TRBV7-6; clone size: -; D gene: TRBD1; J gene: TRBJ2-3; CDR3 DNA: TGTGCCAGCAGCTCGACAGGGTACGATACGCAGTATTTT; CDR3 protein: CASSSTGYDTQYF
V gene: TRBV9; clone size: -; D gene: TRBD2; J gene: TRBJ2-3; CDR3 DNA: TGTGCCAGCAGCCTCGGGACTAGCGGGGGGGCAGATACGCAGTATTTT; CDR3 protein: CASSLGTSGGADTQYF
V gene: TRBV5-6; clone size: -; D gene: TRBD2; J gene: TRBJ2-3; CDR3 DNA: TGTGCCAGCAGCTCGATGACTAGCGGGGGGGCGGTAGATACGCAGTATTTT; CDR3 protein: CASSSMTSGGAVDTQYF
V gene: TRBV7-9; clone size: -; D gene: -; J gene: TRBJ1-2; CDR3 DNA: TGTGCCAGCAGCTTAGAGGAACGCTATGGCTACACCTTC; CDR3 protein: CASSLEERYGYTF
V gene: TRBV12-3/TRBV12-4; clone size: many; D gene: TRBD1; J gene: TRBJ2-6; CDR3 DNA: TGTGCCAGCAGTTACGGGACAGTGATCTCTGGGGCCAACGTCCTGACTTTC; CDR3 protein: CASSYGTVISGANVLTF
V gene: TRBV7-6; clone size: -; D gene: TRBD2; J gene: TRBJ2-3; CDR3 DNA: TGTGCCAGCAGCTTGGGTAGCGGGGTGGGAGCAGATACGAAGTATTTT; CDR3 protein: CASSLGSGVGADTKYF
V gene: TRBV10-3; clone size: few; D gene: -; J gene: TRBJ2-6; CDR3 DNA: TGTGCCATCAGTGAGATACCGGGCTCTGGGGCCAACGTCCTGACTTTC; CDR3 protein: CAISEIPGSGANVLTF
V gene: TRBV3-1; clone size: -; D gene: TRBD1; J gene: TRBJ2-1; CDR3 DNA: TGTGCCAGCAGCTATCAGGGGGCGAGCTCCTACAATGAGCAGTTCTTC; CDR3 protein: CASSYQGASSYNEQFF
V gene: TRBV6-1; clone size: few; D gene: TRBD1; J gene: TRBJ2-7; CDR3 DNA: TGTGCCAGCAGACGACAGGGGGCCGTCGACGAGCAGTACTTC; CDR3 protein: CASRRQGAVDEQYF
V gene: TRBV6-1; clone size: many; D gene: -; J gene: TRBJ1-2; CDR3 DNA: TGTGCCAGCAGAGTCCCGGGACCTCATCATGGCTACACCTTC; CDR3 protein: CASRVPGPHHGYTF
V gene: TRBV20-1; clone size: -; D gene: -; J gene: TRBJ1-2; CDR3 DNA: TGCAGTGCTAGAGGGCATAAGCAGATCCGTAACTATGGCTACACCTTC; CDR3 protein: CSARGHKQIRNYGYTF
V gene: TRBV12-3/TRBV12-4; clone size: -; D gene: -; J gene: TRBJ1-5; CDR3 DNA: TGTGCCAGCAGTTTAGCCCCGGGGCTTACTCAGCCCCAGCATTTT; CDR3 protein: CASSLAPGLTQPQHF
V gene: TRBV20-1; clone size: many; D gene: TRBD2; J gene: TRBJ2-3; CDR3 DNA: TGCAGTGCTAGAGCCATGGTTTCGGGGGGGATAGACACAGATACGCAGTATTTT; CDR3 protein: CSARAMVSGGIDTDTQYF
V gene: TRBV4-2; clone size: -; D gene: -; J gene: TRBJ1-6; CDR3 DNA: TGTGCCAGCAGCCAAGTTTCGGGGTCTCTTATTTCACCCCTCCACTTT; CDR3 protein: CASSQVSGSLISPLHF
V gene: TRBV7-9; clone size: few; D gene: TRBD1; J gene: TRBJ1-4; CDR3 DNA: TGTGCCAGCAGCCAAGGGGGCACGGGGGAAAAACTGTTTTTT; CDR3 protein: CASSQGGTGEKLFF
V gene: TRBV5-1; clone size: many; D gene: -; J gene: TRBJ2-1; CDR3 DNA: TGCGCCAGCAGCTTGGCTCAAGGGGCACAGTTCTTC; CDR3 protein: CASSLAQGAQFF
V gene: TRBV27; clone size: once; D gene: -; J gene: TRBJ2-7; CDR3 DNA: TGTGCCAGCAGTCCCGACAGGGCGGGATCCTACGAGCAGTACTTC; CDR3 protein: CASSPDRAGSYEQYF
V gene: TRBV6-5; clone size: many; D gene: -; J gene: TRBJ1-2; CDR3 DNA: TGTGCCAGCAGTTACTCGACCAGTCGGCCAGAGGGACGAGTTAGCTACACCTTC; CDR3 protein: CASSYSTSRPEGRVSYTF
V gene: TRBV18; clone size: -; D gene: -; J gene: TRBJ2-7; CDR3 DNA: TGTGCCAGCTCACCAGGGGAGACGTTAAGCTCCTACGAGCAGTACTTC; CDR3 protein: CASSPGETLSSYEQYF
V gene: TRBV7-2; clone size: few; D gene: TRBD2; J gene: TRBJ2-3; CDR3 DNA: TGTGCCAGCAGCTTAATCGGGGGGAGAACAGATACGCAGTATTTT; CDR3 protein: CASSLIGGRTDTQYF
V gene: TRBV6-1; clone size: few; D gene: -; J gene: TRBJ1-6; CDR3 DNA: TGTGCCAGCAGTGACCCCTCCAGGGCTTATAATTCACCCCTCCACTTT; CDR3 protein: CASSDPSRAYNSPLHF
V gene: TRBV10-3; clone size: -; D gene: -; J gene: TRBJ1-1; CDR3 DNA: TGTGCCTCGGTAATCGGCACTGAAGCTTTCTTT; CDR3 protein: CASVIGTEAFF
V gene: TRBV20-1; clone size: -; D gene: TRBD2; J gene: TRBJ2-1; CDR3 DNA: TGCAGTGCTATAGCGGGGGGGTACAATGAGCAGTTCTTC; CDR3 protein: CSAIAGGYNEQFF
V gene: TRBV5-1; clone size: few; D gene: TRBD2; J gene: TRBJ2-3; CDR3 DNA: TGCGCCAGCAGCCCTAGCCCTAGCGGGGGGGCAGATACGCAGTATTTT; CDR3 protein: CASSPSPSGGADTQYF
V gene: TRBV6-1; clone size: few; D gene: TRBD2; J gene: TRBJ2-1; CDR3 DNA: TGTGCCAGCGGCGGCGGGGGGCTGAATGAGCAGTTCTTC; CDR3 protein: CASGGGGLNEQFF
V gene: TRBV7-9; clone size: few; D gene: TRBD2; J gene: TRBJ2-3; CDR3 DNA: TGTGCCAGCAGTCCTAGAGGGGAGGGGCCAGATACGCAGTATTTT; CDR3 protein: CASSPRGEGPDTQYF
V gene: TRBV21-1; clone size: few; D gene: -; J gene: TRBJ2-1; CDR3 DNA: TGTGCCAGCAGCTTCCCCGTTGCGGGGGTCGATGAGCAGTTCTTC; CDR3 protein: CASSFPVAGVDEQFF
V gene: TRBV6-6; clone size: many; D gene: -; J gene: TRBJ2-2; CDR3 DNA: TGTGCCAGCAGTTACAGGGACACCGGGGAGCTGTTTTTT; CDR3 protein: CASSYRDTGELFF
V gene: TRBV12-3/TRBV12-4; clone size: many; D gene: -; J gene: TRBJ2-3; CDR3 DNA: TGTGCCAGCAGTTTAGGTCCGGACACAGATACGCAGTATTTT; CDR3 protein: CASSLGPDTDTQYF
V gene: TRBV7-8; clone size: few; D gene: TRBD1; J gene: TRBJ2-1; CDR3 DNA: TGTGCCAGCAGCCCTGAGGGGACAGGGATGAGAGGAAATGAGCAGTTCTTC; CDR3 protein: CASSPEGTGMRGNEQFF
V gene: TRBV12-3/TRBV12-4; clone size: few; D gene: -; J gene: TRBJ2-2; CDR3 DNA: TGTGCCAGCGGACACCCACGTGTAGCGAACACCGGGGAGCTGTTTTTT; CDR3 protein: CASGHPRVANTGELFF
V gene: TRBV5-6; clone size: few; D gene: -; J gene: TRBJ1-1; CDR3 DNA: TGTGCCAGCAGCTCGGACATAATCTCGGACACTGAAGCTTTCTTT; CDR3 protein: CASSSDIISDTEAFF
V gene: TRBV6-2/TRBV6-3; clone size: few; D gene: -; J gene: TRBJ1-4; CDR3 DNA: TGTGCCAGCAGTTACTCGTCAGGGATTGAAAAACTGTTTTTT; CDR3 protein: CASSYSSGIEKLFF
V gene: TRBV12-3/TRBV12-4; clone size: -; D gene: -; J gene: TRBJ1-3; CDR3 DNA: TGTGCCAGCAGTTTTGGTGGGGTGCACACCATATATTTT; CDR3 protein: CASSFGGVHTIYF
V gene: TRBV7-3; clone size: -; D gene: -; J gene: TRBJ2-1; CDR3 DNA: TGTGCCAGCAGCCCCGCAGGCTCCTTCAACAATGAGCAGTTCTTC; CDR3 protein: CASSPAGSFNNEQFF
V gene: TRBV5-1; clone size: -; D gene: -; J gene: TRBJ2-7; CDR3 DNA: TGCGCCAGCAGCACTGGGCTCTTACGCTTTTACGAGCAGTACTTC; CDR3 protein: CASSTGLLRFYEQYF
V gene: TRBV6-5; clone size: few; D gene: TRBD2; J gene: TRBJ2-7; CDR3 DNA: TGTGCCAGCAGTTACTCCAAGCGGGGGGCCTACGAGCAGTACTTC; CDR3 protein: CASSYSKRGAYEQYF
V gene: TRBV14; clone size: -; D gene: -; J gene: TRBJ2-5; CDR3 DNA: TGTGCCAGCAGCCAAGTCGGCAGGGGTGTTCAAGAGACCCAGTACTTC; CDR3 protein: CASSQVGRGVQETQYF